Presented here are 10 T cell receptor beta chains from one specimen sequenced in a study of breast tumors, draining lymph nodes, adjacent tissues. The lymph nodes were axillary draining lymph nodes from breast cancer patients. Using its own MiXCR run on the multiplex PCR reads, TCRdb lists one record per CDR3 protein. Among about 230,000 distinct CDR3 sequences listed, about 34% were seen once. Sequences were obtained from axillary lymph node tissue. Every receptor here comes from a female donor with breast cancer. Some clones in this sample may be carry-over from other donors' samples.

This clonotype showed up many times. The gene calls are TRBV5-1 and TRBJ2-6; tentative D call: TRBD2 (6 bases). The germline CDR1 and CDR2 sequences are SGHRS and YFSETQ. Between the trimmed V and J ends, which lost 2 bases and 0 bases, there was a span of 15 bases. The CDR3 has 18 residues. The CDR3 here is CASSLGRGMSSGANVLTF. For the CDR3, the DNA is TGCGCCAGCAGCTTAGGACGGGGGATGAGCTCTGGGGCCAACGTCCTGACTTTC.

This clonotype was seen many times. The J gene is TRBJ2-3, the V gene TRBV12-3 or TRBV12-4; 7 nucleotides line up with TRBD2. V lost 5 bases to trimming and J lost 2 bases; unmatched junction nucleotides: 19. The CDR3 is 19 residues long. Written as DNA, the CDR3 is TGTGCCAGCAGTGACACCTCTGGCGGGAGCGCAGGATTCACAGATACGCAGTATTTT. Its protein product is CASSDTSGGSAGFTDTQYF.

Many counts were recorded for this clonotype. The chain links TRBV29-1 to TRBJ2-3; tentative D call: TRBD1 (5 bases). The V end was cut by 1 base, the J end by 1 base, with 6 bases between. The CDR3 runs to 13 residues. The germline V gene has CDR1 SQVTM and CDR2 ANQGSEA. CDR3 DNA: TGCAGCGTTGAAGTAGGGGGCACAGATACGCAGTATTTT. This gives the protein CSVEVGGTDTQYF.

This clonotype was picked up many times. The chain links TRBV27 to TRBJ2-7, with 9 positions matching TRBD2. CDR3 length equals 13 residues. Germline CDR1 is MNHEY and CDR2 is SMNVEV (reference sequence). Trimming cost V 4 bases and J 5 bases; bases outside gene matches: 3. The CDR3 loop reads CASSWREGDEQYF. In DNA form, the CDR3 reads TGTGCCAGCAGTTGGCGGGAGGGGGACGAGCAGTACTTC.

This clonotype was observed at least ten times. The chain carries TRBV5-1 and TRBJ2-3; D remains unclear. The CDR3 length is 13 residues. The germline gives CDR1 SGHRS, CDR2 YFSETQ. Trimming shortened V by 4 bases and J by 4 bases, and 10 bases separated the two germline ends. Here the CDR3 reads CASSTLTADTQYF. Here the CDR3 DNA reads TGCGCCAGCAGCACACTGACCGCAGATACGCAGTATTTT.

This clonotype showed up many times. One junction end does not reproduce the germline sequence, and a read error may be involved. V is TRBV7-3 and J is TRBJ2-5; possible D gene TRBD1, 6 bases. Germline V gene lookup returns CDR1 SGHTA and CDR2 FQGTGA. CDR3 length: 17 amino acids. The CDR3 bases are TGTGCCAGCAGCGCAGGTATCGGCAGGGGTAATGAAGAGCCCCAGTACTTC. Protein: CASSAGIGRGNEEPQYF. Based on the CDR3 plus reference TRBV7-3 and TRBJ2-5, the full variable domain is GAGVSQTPSNKVTEKGKYVELRCDPISGHTALYWYRQSLGQGPEFLIYFQGTGAADDSGLPNDRFFAVRPEGSVSTLKIQRTERGDSAVYLCASSAGIGRGNEEPQYFGPGTRLLVL.

In this sample, this clonotype turned up many times. This rearrangement joins TRBV4-2 to TRBJ2-1; 8 bases align to TRBD2. This CDR3 contains 14 residues. V gave up 3 bases and J gave up 6 bases; unmatched junction bases: 4. In germline, CDR1 is LGHNA, CDR2 YNFKEQ. CDR3 loop: CASSQGGLANEQFF. The CDR3 bases are TGTGCCAGCAGCCAGGGCGGACTAGCCAATGAGCAGTTCTTC.

The gene calls are TRBV29-1 and TRBJ1-2; D remains unclear. Germline V CDR1 and CDR2: SQVTM, ANQGSEA. The CDR3 spans 11 residues. Trimming took off 2 bases at V and 6 bases at J, with 7 bases between the two ends. CDR3 bases: TGCAGCGTTGAACAAAACAATGGCTACACCTTC. As protein: CSVEQNNGYTF.

The chain has TRBV18 and TRBJ1-2; possible D gene TRBD1, 5 bases. The CDR3 runs 12 residues. Per the germline V gene, CDR1 is KGHSH and CDR2 is LQKENI. Trimming left V 6 bases short and J 12 bases short, with 17 bases between. The CDR3 DNA reads as TGTGCCAGCTCCCGGGACGCAACTGGAAACACCTTC. Translation gives CASSRDATGNTF. The whole variable domain, remainder taken from reference TRBV18 and TRBJ1-2, is NAGVMQNPRHLVRRRGQEARLRCSPMKGHSHVYWYRQLPEEGLKFMVYLQKENIIDESGMPKERFSAEFPKEGPSILRIQQVVRGDSAAYFCASSRDATGNTFGSGTRLTVV.

This clonotype was seen many times. This chain connects TRBV5-1 to TRBJ2-3, with D possibly matching TRBD1 (7 bases). Trimming stripped 4 bases from V and 2 bases from J, with 14 bases between. The CDR3 has 15 residues. The germline gives CDR1 SGHRS, CDR2 YFSETQ. The CDR3 loop is CASSPGDSYTDTQYF. CDR3 DNA: TGCGCCAGCAGCCCGGGGGACAGTTACACAGATACGCAGTATTTT.